These T cell receptor beta chains were read from a single sample in a study of blood T cell repertoires in COVID-19. Only in-frame clones appear in the TCRdb table, and some are missing; sequencing was by immunoSEQ multiplex PCR. The profile covers more than 200,000 clones, with roughly 90% appearing a single time and approximately 2% taken by the ten largest. Sequenced sample: peripheral blood. The receptors originated from a man aged 25-40 years with active or convalescent COVID-19. Both conserved end residues are part of each CDR3. A D gene is named only where the DNA matches it firmly. Rows may omit the clone size; those that give it use once, few, many or a size class.

TRBV10-3	18	NA	NA	TRBJ2-5	CAISPGPSGGGPQETQYF	TGTGCCATCAGCCCGGGCCCGAGTGGCGGGGGCCCTCAAGAGACCCAGTACTTC
TRBV27	13	few	TRBD1	TRBJ1-1	CASSLTGGTEAFF	TGTGCCAGCAGTTTAACAGGGGGCACTGAAGCTTTCTTT
TRBV27	15	many	NA	TRBJ2-2	CASGRGNGVVGELFF	TGTGCCAGCGGCCGGGGGAACGGCGTGGTCGGGGAGCTGTTTTTT
TRBV6-5	15	NA	TRBD1	TRBJ1-2	CASSSTTGTDYGYTF	TGTGCCAGCAGCTCCACTACCGGGACAGACTATGGCTACACCTTC
TRBV11-2	14	once	TRBD1	TRBJ1-2	CASSRDRGRYGYTF	TGTGCCAGCAGTCGGGACAGGGGTCGATATGGCTACACCTTC
TRBV5-4	13	NA	NA	TRBJ2-5	CASSNTVGETQYF	TGTGCCAGCAGTAATACAGTTGGGGAGACCCAGTACTTC
TRBV27	13	NA	NA	TRBJ1-2	CASSSPSYYGYTF	TGTGCCAGCAGTTCCCCCTCCTATTATGGCTACACCTTC
TRBV5-1	16	few	TRBD2	TRBJ2-3	CASSSDLAGEADTQYF	TGCGCCAGCAGCTCCGACCTAGCGGGGGAAGCAGATACGCAGTATTTT
TRBV7-7	16	NA	TRBD2	TRBJ2-3	CASSLGISGATDTQYF	TGTGCCAGCAGCTTAGGGATTAGCGGGGCCACAGATACGCAGTATTTT
TRBV5-4	16	NA	TRBD1	TRBJ2-3	CASSHDGTGDLDTQYF	TGTGCCAGCAGCCACGATGGGACAGGGGATTTAGATACGCAGTATTTT
TRBV6-1	17	NA	NA	TRBJ1-2	CASSEMRGIVSDYGYTF	TGTGCCAGCAGTGAAATGAGGGGGATTGTCTCGGACTATGGCTACACCTTC
TRBV5-1	19	NA	NA	TRBJ1-6	CASRLRAPTANSYNSPLHF	TGCGCCAGCAGATTGCGGGCACCGACAGCGAACTCCTATAATTCACCCCTCCACTTT
TRBV3-1/TRBV3-2	16	once	TRBD1	TRBJ1-1	CASSQGFSEIGGEAFF	TGTGCCAGCAGCCAAGGGTTTTCGGAGATAGGGGGCGAAGCTTTCTTT
TRBV6-5	11	NA	NA	TRBJ2-3	CASSYQKRQYF	TGTGCCAGCAGTTACCAGAAAAGGCAGTATTTT
TRBV18	15	NA	TRBD2	TRBJ2-5	CASSPLAGPQETQYF	TGTGCCAGCTCACCACTAGCGGGGCCGCAAGAGACCCAGTACTTC
TRBV4-1	14	NA	TRBD1	TRBJ1-2	CASSQIIPGQVGTF	TGCGCCAGCAGCCAAATCATTCCGGGACAGGTTGGCACCTTC
TRBV5-1	15	NA	NA	TRBJ1-2	CASRPGTAGGDGYTF	TGCGCCAGCAGACCTGGGACGGCGGGAGGTGATGGCTACACCTTC
TRBV19	19	NA	TRBD1	TRBJ1-2	CASSIKGPGQGTRNYGYTF	TGTGCCAGTAGTATAAAGGGCCCGGGACAGGGGACCCGCAACTATGGCTACACCTTC
TRBV7-6	15	NA	TRBD2	TRBJ2-1	CASSHGGGEFDEQFF	TGTGCCAGCAGCCACGGGGGGGGTGAATTCGATGAGCAGTTCTTC
TRBV12-3/TRBV12-4	13	NA	NA	TRBJ1-1	CASSSGGNTEAFF	TGTGCCAGCAGTAGCGGGGGGAACACTGAAGCTTTCTTT
TRBV5-1	14	NA	NA	TRBJ2-7	CASSLAAGDYEQYF	TGCGCCAGCAGCTTAGCGGCCGGGGACTACGAGCAGTACTTC
TRBV4-2	18	NA	TRBD2	TRBJ2-3	CASSQGLAGGPSTDTQYF	TGTGCCAGCAGCCAAGGACTAGCGGGGGGGCCTAGCACAGATACGCAGTATTTT
TRBV7-2	15	NA	NA	TRBJ1-6	CASSLGSSGNSPLHF	TGTGCCAGCAGCTTAGGATCCTCCGGTAATTCACCCCTCCACTTT
TRBV4-2	15	few	NA	TRBJ1-5	CASSQVWSGIQPQHF	TGTGCCAGCAGCCAAGTTTGGTCAGGGATTCAGCCCCAGCATTTT
TRBV5-6	13	NA	NA	TRBJ1-2	CASSLSRVGGYTF	TGTGCCAGCAGCTTATCCAGGGTGGGGGGCTACACCTTC
TRBV6-5	15	NA	NA	TRBJ1-6	CASRPDSSYNSPLHF	TGTGCCAGCAGACCCGACAGCTCCTATAATTCACCCCTCCACTTT
TRBV13	16	NA	TRBD1	TRBJ1-5	CASSTDREKDNQPQHF	TGTGCCAGCAGCACCGACAGGGAAAAGGATAATCAGCCCCAGCATTTT
TRBV25-1	16	NA	NA	TRBJ2-2	CASSEYLDSNTGELFF	TGTGCCAGCAGTGAATATTTGGACAGTAACACCGGGGAGCTGTTTTTT